This record covers a single TCR beta chain. Its target is unknown. This entry comes from a study of cytomegalovirus exposure and HLA in healthy donors. Study overall: About 85 million unique TCRs from HLA-typed donors were held in an early release of data.

The primer mix had 60 Vbeta and 13 Jbeta primers. Libraries were prepared by immunoSEQ multiplex PCR; TCRdb keeps only in-frame clonotypes and omits some of them. The table lists roughly 110,000 clones, around three quarters of them singletons. V lost 2 bases to trimming and J lost 0 bases, with 15 bases between them. The CDR3 has 16 residues. Germline V lookup: CDR1 GTSNPN, CDR2 SVGIG (reference sequence). Whole-study findings and limits: Association with HLA alleles at 0.05 false discovery rate was found for 16,951 TCR beta sequences in a later analysis.

The clonotype originates from a boy between 5 and 17 years old in good health and CMV-seronegative. V usage is TRBV30 and J usage is TRBJ2-3; possible D gene TRBD1, 6 bases. Material: PBMCs. CDR3 sequence: CAWSLVNRASTDTQYF. As DNA, the CDR3 is TGTGCCTGGAGTTTAGTGAACAGGGCAAGCACAGATACGCAGTATTTT.